The T cell receptor (beta chain) described here comes from a study of blood T cell repertoires in COVID-19. In the source study's methods: Researchers report that nucleated cell counts were estimated from reference gene primer amplification. Clones were sequenced by immunoSEQ multiplex PCR, and TCRdb holds only the in-frame ones, with some missing. V and J calls and clone size are copied from that table; D and trimming were computed from the DNA. The repertoire holds about 270,000 clones, with about 91% as singletons. Per the germline V gene, CDR1 is MGHRA and CDR2 is YSYEKL. The CDR3 is 15 residues long. Trimming removed 1 base at V and 2 bases at J, with 11 bases between. This clone was detected only once.

The chain recombines TRBV4-1 with TRBJ1-2; D may be TRBD1 (6 bases). The sequenced sample consisted of PBMCs or T cells enriched from blood (not recorded which). The TCR sequence derives from a woman in her thirties or forties with acute COVID-19. CDR3 coding DNA: TGCGCCAGCAGCCAAGCAGGGGCGCAGAACTATGGCTACACCTTC. It codes for CASSQAGAQNYGYTF.